This note documents a single T cell receptor beta chain sequence. What it binds is not known. This record belongs to a study of T cell responses to AZD1222 COVID-19 vaccine. The study's findings and limits: The peak T cell response came first, and repertoires were sampled only after it. Recipients of two AZD1222 doses showed rising Spike-specific TCR breadth and depth.

Germline trimming cut 3 bases from V and 4 bases from J; bases unmatched to any gene: 5. The CDR3 spans 15 residues. Germline V lookup: CDR1 LNHDA, CDR2 SQIVND (reference sequence). Assay used: immunoSEQ multiplex PCR; TCRdb lists only in-frame clones, some missing. The sample carries approximately 77,000 clones, about 91% recorded once. The chain employs TRBV19 and TRBJ1-5; TRBD1 aligns across 8 bases. The source was peripheral blood, collected on day 0 of MenACWY control vaccination. This clonotype originated in an adult in good health. CDR3 residues: CASSMRTGINQPQHF. CDR3 nucleotide sequence: TGTGCCAGTAGTATGAGGACAGGGATTAATCAGCCCCAGCATTTT.